This TCR beta chain was captured by sequencing in a study of type 1 regulatory T cells. As for the study in general: This in vitro CD4 product, T-allo10, is enriched for Tr1 cells and alloantigen-specific. Study-level findings and limits: Compared with non-type 1 regulatory T cells, type 1 regulatory T cells showed a more restricted TCR repertoire.

Notes on this clonotype: Its antigen is currently unknown.

Via MiXCR, TCRdb re-called the reads, giving one row per CDR3 protein. The sample holds about 62,000 distinct CDR3 sequences, roughly two thirds seen once. Germline V gives CDR1 DFQATT, CDR2 SNEGSKA (reference sequence). The V and J ends lost 3 bases and 4 bases respectively, with 10 bases between them. The CDR3 is made up of 13 amino acids. This TCR was recovered from a human donor in good health. The V and J genes are TRBV20-1 and TRBJ1-5; unclear D gene. Sequencing was carried out using cultured non-Tr1 T cells, either the whole culture or a sorted T cell fraction (not recorded which). CDR3 in amino acids: CSASRALNQPQHF. CDR3 in DNA: TGCAGTGCTAGTAGGGCTTTAAATCAGCCCCAGCATTTT.